A single sample gave rise to the 30 T cell receptor beta chains below, sequenced in a study of T cell responses to AZD1222 COVID-19 vaccine. Only in-frame clones appear in the TCRdb table, and some are missing; sequencing was by immunoSEQ multiplex PCR. The repertoire has 130,000 to 150,000 clones, about nine tenths of them found once; the top ten carry roughly 1.8%. The sequenced sample was peripheral blood, obtained on day 0 of AZD1222 vaccination. Receptors were obtained from an adult in good health.

The V call is TRBV7-9, the J call TRBJ2-2; 7 bases fit TRBD1. Germline values: CDR1 SEHNR, CDR2 FQNEAQ (reference sequence). This CDR3 is 15 amino acids long. J lost 6 bases, V lost 5 bases, and 9 bases had no gene match. The CDR3 region has the DNA TGTGCCAGCAGCGACAGGGTTGGCAGCGCCGGGGAGCTGTTTTTT. Amino acids: CASSDRVGSAGELFF. Full variable domain (rest looked up from reference TRBV7-9 and TRBJ2-2): DTGVSQNPRHKITKRGQNVTFRCDPISEHNRLYWYRQTLGQGPEFLTYFQNEAQLEKSRLLSDRFSAERPKGSFSTLEIQRTEQGDSAMYLCASSDRVGSAGELFFGEGSRLTVL.

J is TRBJ2-1 and V is TRBV27; TRBD2 matches at 13 bases. CDR3 length: 19 residues. The germline CDR1 and CDR2 sequences are MNHEY and SMNVEV (reference sequence). After removal of 5 bases from V and 0 bases from J, the junction contained 10 bases not matched to a gene. The CDR3 sequence is CASSALTSGRALSYNEQFF. DNA for the CDR3: TGTGCCAGCAGTGCCCTAACTAGCGGGAGGGCCCTCTCCTACAATGAGCAGTTCTTC.

V usage is TRBV5-8 and J usage is TRBJ1-5; D is ambiguous. Germline-derived CDR1 and CDR2 are SGHTS and YDEGEE. The CDR3 runs 15 residues. Trimming left V 0 bases short and J 3 bases short, with 10 bases between. CDR3: CASSLVPGNNQPQHF. CDR3 DNA: TGTGCCAGCAGCTTGGTGCCCGGCAACAATCAGCCCCAGCATTTT.

The genes are TRBV9 and TRBJ2-7; 11 bases align to TRBD2. Germline CDR1 is SGDLS and CDR2 is YYNGEE. The CDR3 is 15 residues long. V shed 2 bases, J shed 0 bases, and the junction held 1 base outside the gene matches. The CDR3 loop reads CASSVLAGGSYEQYF. CDR3 in DNA: TGTGCCAGCAGCGTGCTAGCGGGAGGCTCCTACGAGCAGTACTTC.

This clone was seen just once. The rearrangement joins TRBV21-1 to TRBJ2-5; the D call in the table, TRBD2, was not verified against the DNA. TRBV21-1 is termed a pseudogene. The CDR3 extends over 16 amino acids. CDR3 region: CASSGLVATLSETQYF. The CDR3 nucleotides read TGTGCCAGCAGCGGTCTAGTAGCTACACTTTCTGAGACCCAGTACTTC.

This rearrangement joins TRBV14 to TRBJ2-1; no clear D. Germline CDR1 reads SGHDN; CDR2 reads FVKESK. This CDR3 has 22 amino acids. The V gene lost 2 bases and the J gene lost 7 bases, with 36 bases spanning the gap. CDR3 loop: CASSQYVTEYQWVPLHSNEQFF. CDR3 nucleotide sequence: TGTGCCAGCAGCCAATATGTTACGGAGTATCAGTGGGTTCCTCTACACTCGAATGAGCAGTTCTTC.

This sequence joins TRBV5-1 and TRBJ1-6, with D unresolved. Germline V gene lookup returns CDR1 SGHRS and CDR2 YFSETQ. With 2 bases removed from V and 5 bases from J, the gap between germline ends came to 5 bases. CDR3 size: 13 residues. CDR3 nucleotides: TGCGCCAGCAGCTTAGGCAATAATTCACCCCTCCACTTT. It codes for CASSLGNNSPLHF.

This clone has a handful of counts. For the CDR3, the DNA is TGTGCCAGTAGTTGGGACATTTCTCAGCCCCAGCATTTT. Amino acid sequence: CASSWDISQPQHF. The rearrangement links TRBV19 to TRBJ1-5; possibly TRBD1 for D (6 bases). Trimming removed 5 bases at V and 6 bases at J, with 11 bases between. This CDR3 spans 13 amino acids. Germline V gene data show CDR1 as LNHDA and CDR2 as SQIVND (reference sequence).

This sequence joins TRBV24-1 and TRBJ2-2, with D perhaps TRBD2 (5 bases). With 3 bases removed from V and 1 base from J, the gap between germline ends came to 11 bases. The CDR3 covers 16 residues. In germline, CDR1 is KGHDR, CDR2 SFDVKD. The CDR3 loop reads CATSDPRVLNTGELFF. The CDR3 bases are TGTGCCACCAGTGATCCGAGGGTTCTGAACACCGGGGAGCTGTTTTTT.

V is TRBV11-3 and J is TRBJ2-1, with a tentative D call TRBD1 (5 bases). Trimming cost V 4 bases and J 9 bases, with 13 bases left between them. There are 13 residues in the CDR3. From germline, CDR1 is SGHNT and CDR2 YENEEA. The CDR3, as DNA: TGTGCCAGCAGCTACACCCAGGGAAGTGAGCAGTTCTTC. This sequence encodes CASSYTQGSEQFF.

This rearrangement joins TRBV28 to TRBJ2-7, with 7 bases identical to TRBD1. This CDR3 comprises 16 residues. Germline V CDR1 and CDR2: MDHEN, SYDVKM. V shed 6 bases and J 7 bases; nucleotides not matched to a gene: 18. The CDR3 reads CASSHLPPQTGNEQYF. The CDR3 bases are TGTGCCAGCAGCCATCTACCCCCCCAGACAGGGAATGAGCAGTACTTC.

V usage is TRBV28 and J usage is TRBJ1-1; D is unresolved. This CDR3 region has 15 residues. Germline CDR1 MDHEN, CDR2 SYDVKM. Between the trimmed V and J ends, which lost 4 bases and 3 bases, there was a span of 15 bases. CDR3 region: CASSSRGYVYTEAFF. The CDR3 DNA sequence: TGTGCCAGCAGTTCCCGCGGGTACGTATACACTGAAGCTTTCTTT.

CDR3 residues: CASSQESRGNGYTF. CDR3 DNA sequence: TGCGCCAGCAGCCAAGAATCAAGGGGAAATGGCTACACCTTC. The rearrangement uses TRBV4-1 and TRBJ1-2; a possible D gene is TRBD1 (5 bases). With 0 bases removed from V and 6 bases from J, the gap between germline ends came to 11 bases. The CDR3 extends over 14 amino acids. Germline CDR1 and CDR2: MGHRA and YSYEKL.

The rearrangement uses TRBV30 and TRBJ1-2, with D perhaps matching TRBD1 (6 bases). Germline V gives CDR1 GTSNPN, CDR2 SVGIG (reference sequence). This CDR3 has 14 amino acids. Trimming pared 0 bases from V and 2 bases from J, leaving 10 bases between. This chain's CDR3 is CAWSVKGVNYGYTF. The DNA of the CDR3 is TGTGCCTGGAGTGTTAAGGGGGTAAACTATGGCTACACCTTC.

The chain carries TRBV27 and TRBJ1-2; D is perhaps TRBD1 (5 bases). Germline values: CDR1 MNHEY, CDR2 SMNVEV (reference sequence). There are 14 residues in the CDR3. V lost 7 bases and J lost 6, with 18 bases in between. CDR3 nucleotide sequence: TGTGCCAGCACTCCCGGGGGGATCGAGAATGGCTACACCTTC. Its protein product is CASTPGGIENGYTF.

The genes are TRBV11-1 and TRBJ1-1, with D possibly matching TRBD1 (5 bases). This CDR3 has 15 amino acids. From germline, CDR1 is SGHAT and CDR2 FQDESV (reference sequence). Trimming pared 5 bases from V and 0 bases from J, leaving 13 bases between. The CDR3: CASSPGRGMNTEAFF. The CDR3 DNA follows: TGTGCCAGCAGCCCAGGCCGGGGGATGAACACTGAAGCTTTCTTT.

The chain links TRBV5-4 to TRBJ1-2, with 9 bases matching TRBD1. The CDR3 totals 18 residues. V was clipped by 4 bases and J by 6 bases; unmatched bases: 19. Germline-derived CDR1 and CDR2 are SGHNT and YYREEE (reference sequence). The CDR3 nucleotides read TGTGCCAGCAGCGCAATGTACAGGGGGCATTCGGGTAGGAATGGCTACACCTTC. Its translation is CASSAMYRGHSGRNGYTF.

J is TRBJ1-4 and V is TRBV12-5; a possible D gene is TRBD1 (5 bases). The CDR3 covers 17 residues. V shed 4 bases and J shed 0 bases, with 15 bases lying between them. The germline gives CDR1 LGHNT, CDR2 FRNRAP. The CDR3 region has the DNA TGTGCTAGTGGTTCCCAAAGACAGCCCGCAACTAATGAAAAACTGTTTTTT. Its translation is CASGSQRQPATNEKLFF.

The J gene is TRBJ1-5, the V gene TRBV14; D unresolved. In germline, CDR1 is SGHDN, CDR2 FVKESK. The CDR3 sequence is 11 residues long. V gave up 4 bases and J gave up 5 bases, with 3 bases separating them. For the CDR3, the DNA is TGTGCCAGCAGCCCTTATCAGCCCCAGCATTTT. Residues: CASSPYQPQHF.

The chain carries TRBV6-4 and TRBJ2-1; a weak D match, TRBD2 (6 bases). CDR3 size: 15 residues. V lost 3 bases and J 9 bases, leaving 18 bases between the germline ends. Germline CDR1 MRHNA, CDR2 SNTAGT. The CDR3 spells CASSELSGPYGEQFF. The DNA of the CDR3 is TGTGCCAGCAGTGAACTTAGCGGCCCGTATGGTGAGCAGTTCTTC.

The chain employs TRBV7-8 and TRBJ1-6; 8 bases match TRBD1. In germline, CDR1 is SGHVS, CDR2 FQNEAQ. This CDR3 has 20 amino acids. With 0 bases clipped from V and 6 bases from J, the junction kept 16 bases outside the gene matches. The CDR3 protein is CASSLALGQGGGASNSPLHF. In DNA, the CDR3 is TGTGCCAGCAGCTTAGCGCTCGGACAGGGCGGTGGCGCCTCTAATTCACCCCTCCACTTT.

As regards this clone: This sample includes further DNA sequences coding for the same CDR3. This chain connects TRBV2 to TRBJ2-2, with D tentatively TRBD1 or TRBD2 (5 bases each). Between the trimmed V and J ends, which lost 3 bases and 4 bases, there was a span of 12 bases. Germline assignment: CDR1 SNHLY and CDR2 FYNNEI. The CDR3 is 15 residues long. The CDR3, as DNA: TGTGCCAGCAGTGAGAGGGGAACTTTCACCGGGGAGCTGTTTTTT. It encodes CASSERGTFTGELFF.

The chain joins TRBV9 to TRBJ1-2; no firm D call. The CDR3 is made up of 11 amino acids. CDR1 is SGDLS, CDR2 YYNGEE, per germline. With 4 bases removed from V and 9 bases from J, the gap between germline ends came to 10 bases. The CDR3 spells CASSRSSSYTF. The CDR3 nucleotides are TGTGCCAGCAGCCGCTCGTCGAGCTACACCTTC. Full variable domain (rest looked up from reference TRBV9 and TRBJ1-2): DSGVTQTPKHLITATGQRVTLRCSPRSGDLSVYWYQQSLDQGLQFLIQYYNGEERAKGNILERFSAQQFPDLHSELNLSSLELGDSALYFCASSRSSSYTFGSGTRLTVV.

The rearrangement links TRBV9 to TRBJ2-5; D unclear. The CDR3 contains 13 residues. Germline V CDR1 and CDR2: SGDLS, YYNGEE. The V end lost 0 bases, the J end lost 5 bases, and 8 bases lay between the germline ends. The CDR3 DNA reads TGTGCCAGCAGCGTAGCCCAAGAGGAGACCCAGTACTTC. This sequence encodes CASSVAQEETQYF.

This chain connects TRBV2 to TRBJ2-1; no clear D. Germline V gene sequence: CDR1 SNHLY, CDR2 FYNNEI. V was trimmed by 3 bases and J by 4 bases, leaving 10 bases between them. The CDR3 is 14 amino acids. DNA of the CDR3: TGTGCCAGCAGTGATTTGATTAGGTACAATGAGCAGTTCTTC. Protein sequence: CASSDLIRYNEQFF.

This clone was counted a single time. The chain combines TRBV5-1 with TRBJ1-4; D is uncertain. The germline CDR1 and CDR2 sequences are SGHRS and YFSETQ. The CDR3 has 15 amino acids. V was trimmed by 0 bases and J by 7 bases, leaving 13 bases between them. CDR3 bases: TGCGCCAGCAGCTTGGCCCTTGGACTGGGTGAAAAACTGTTTTTT. Its translation is CASSLALGLGEKLFF. The variable domain in full, completed from reference TRBV5-1 and TRBJ1-4, reads KAGVTQTPRYLIKTRGQQVTLSCSPISGHRSVSWYQQTPGQGLQFLFEYFSETQRNKGNFPGRFSGRQFSNSRSEMNVSTLELGDSALYLCASSLALGLGEKLFFGSGTQLSVL.

The chain carries TRBV19 and TRBJ2-1; D not resolved. The V gene's germline CDR1 is LNHDA and CDR2 SQIVND (reference sequence). The length of the CDR3 is 12 residues. V was cut by 4 bases and J by 8 bases, with 9 bases left in between. CDR3 sequence reads: CASSKSPHEQFF. CDR3 bases: TGTGCCAGTAGTAAGAGTCCCCATGAGCAGTTCTTC.

The chain employs TRBV19 and TRBJ2-7; weak D call: TRBD1 (5 bases). The CDR3 is made up of 13 amino acids. Trimming removed 10 bases at V and 4 bases at J, with 17 bases between. CDR1 and CDR2 (germline): LNHDA, SQIVND (reference sequence). Written as DNA, the CDR3 is TGTGCCACAGCCTCAGGGTGGGCTTACGAGCAGTACTTC. Encoded protein: CATASGWAYEQYF.

V gene TRBV5-1 combines with J gene TRBJ1-2; tentatively, D is TRBD1 (5 bases). The CDR3 is made up of 16 amino acids. Trimming took off 4 bases at V and 0 bases at J, with 16 bases between the two ends. Per germline, CDR1 SGHRS and CDR2 YFSETQ. In DNA, the CDR3 is TGCGCCAGCAGCCCGGACCCAGGGTCCCCTAACTATGGCTACACCTTC. Its protein is CASSPDPGSPNYGYTF.

Turning to this clone: The same CDR3 is also encoded by other DNA sequences in this sample. The chain combines TRBV5-1 with TRBJ1-3; no clear D. Deletions cut 1 base from V and 4 bases from J, with 3 bases between. Germline values: CDR1 SGHRS, CDR2 YFSETQ. There are 12 residues in the CDR3. CDR3 sequence (DNA): TGCGCCAGCAGCTTGCCGGGAAACACCATATATTTT. Translating gives CASSLPGNTIYF.